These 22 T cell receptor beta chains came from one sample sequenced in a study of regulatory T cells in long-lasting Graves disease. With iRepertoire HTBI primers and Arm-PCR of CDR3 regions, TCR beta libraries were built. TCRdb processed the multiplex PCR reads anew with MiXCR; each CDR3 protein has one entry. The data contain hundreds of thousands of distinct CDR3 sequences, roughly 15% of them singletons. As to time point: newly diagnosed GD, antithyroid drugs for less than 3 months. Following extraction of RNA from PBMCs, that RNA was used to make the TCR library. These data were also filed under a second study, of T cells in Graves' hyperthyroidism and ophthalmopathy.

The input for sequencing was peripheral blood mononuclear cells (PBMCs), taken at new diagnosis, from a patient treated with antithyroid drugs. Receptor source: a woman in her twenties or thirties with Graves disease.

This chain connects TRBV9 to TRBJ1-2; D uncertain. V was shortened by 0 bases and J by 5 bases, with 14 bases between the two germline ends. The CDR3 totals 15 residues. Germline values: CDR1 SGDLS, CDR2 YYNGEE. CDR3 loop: CASSVDEGFTYGYTF. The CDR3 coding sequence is TGTGCCAGCAGCGTAGATGAGGGATTCACTTATGGCTACACCTTC.

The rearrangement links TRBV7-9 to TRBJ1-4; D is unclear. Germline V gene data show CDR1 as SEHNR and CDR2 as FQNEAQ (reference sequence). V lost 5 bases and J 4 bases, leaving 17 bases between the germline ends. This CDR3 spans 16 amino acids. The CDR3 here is CASSHGRNINNEKLFF. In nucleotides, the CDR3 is TGTGCCAGCAGCCACGGACGGAACATTAATAATGAAAAACTGTTTTTT.

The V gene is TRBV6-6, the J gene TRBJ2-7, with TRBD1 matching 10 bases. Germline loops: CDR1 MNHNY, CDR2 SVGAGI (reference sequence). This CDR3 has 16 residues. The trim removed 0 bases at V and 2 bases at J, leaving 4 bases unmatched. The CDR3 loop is CASSYSRTGGTYEQYF. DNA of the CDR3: TGTGCCAGCAGTTACTCGAGGACAGGGGGAACCTACGAGCAGTACTTC.

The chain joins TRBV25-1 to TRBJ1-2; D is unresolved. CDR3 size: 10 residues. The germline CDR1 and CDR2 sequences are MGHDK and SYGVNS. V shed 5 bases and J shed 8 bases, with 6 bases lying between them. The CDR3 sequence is CASSNRGYTF. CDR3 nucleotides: TGTGCCAGCAGTAATAGAGGCTACACCTTC.

CDR3 in amino acids: CSASVSGGETQYF. DNA of the CDR3: TGCAGTGCTAGTGTGTCAGGGGGAGAGACCCAGTACTTC. The rearrangement joins TRBV20-1 to TRBJ2-5; 7 bases agree with TRBD1. Germline CDR1 is DFQATT and CDR2 is SNEGSKA (reference sequence). The CDR3 is made up of 13 amino acids. Unmatched junction bases numbered 5, after V lost 3 bases and J lost 4 bases.

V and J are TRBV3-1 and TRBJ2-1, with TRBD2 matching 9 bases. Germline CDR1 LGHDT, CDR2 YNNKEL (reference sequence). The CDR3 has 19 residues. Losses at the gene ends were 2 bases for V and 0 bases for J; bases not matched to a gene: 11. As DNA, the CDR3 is TGTGCCAGCAGCCAAACCATTGGGGCGGGAGGGTCCTCCTACAATGAGCAGTTCTTC. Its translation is CASSQTIGAGGSSYNEQFF.

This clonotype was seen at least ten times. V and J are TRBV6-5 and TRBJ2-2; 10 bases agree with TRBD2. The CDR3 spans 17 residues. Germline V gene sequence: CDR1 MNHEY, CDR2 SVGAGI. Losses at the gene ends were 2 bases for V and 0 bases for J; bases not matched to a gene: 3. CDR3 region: CASSYTLAGANTGELFF. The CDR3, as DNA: TGTGCCAGCAGTTACACCCTAGCGGGAGCGAACACCGGGGAGCTGTTTTTT.

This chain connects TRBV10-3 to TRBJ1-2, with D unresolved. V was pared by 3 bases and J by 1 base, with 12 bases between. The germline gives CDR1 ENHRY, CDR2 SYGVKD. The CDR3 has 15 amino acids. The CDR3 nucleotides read TGTGCCATCAGTGACTCGAAGGTTGTTAACTATGGCTACACCTTC. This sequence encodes CAISDSKVVNYGYTF.

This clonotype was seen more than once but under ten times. CDR3 bases: TGTGCCAGTAGTATAGATCCAGGGGGTAATGAGCAGTTCTTC. The encoded protein is CASSIDPGGNEQFF. The gene calls are TRBV19 and TRBJ2-1, with 7 bases fitting TRBD1. With V trimmed by 0 bases and J by 7 bases, 3 bases remained unmatched. The germline V gene has CDR1 LNHDA and CDR2 SQIVND (reference sequence). The CDR3 runs 14 residues.

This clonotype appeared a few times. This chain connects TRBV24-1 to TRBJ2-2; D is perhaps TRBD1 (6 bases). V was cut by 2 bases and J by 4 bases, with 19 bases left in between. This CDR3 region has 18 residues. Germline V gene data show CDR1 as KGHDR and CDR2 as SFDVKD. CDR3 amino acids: CATSDSQSQGLGTGELFF. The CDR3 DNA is TGTGCCACCAGTGATTCCCAGTCACAGGGCCTGGGCACCGGGGAGCTGTTTTTT.

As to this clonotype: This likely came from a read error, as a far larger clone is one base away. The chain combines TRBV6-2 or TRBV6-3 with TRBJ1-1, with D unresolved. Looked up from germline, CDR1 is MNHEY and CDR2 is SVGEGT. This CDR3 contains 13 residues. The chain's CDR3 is CTSRRRANTEAFF. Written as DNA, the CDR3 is TGTACCAGCAGGCGGCGGGCGAACACTGAAGCTTTCTTT.

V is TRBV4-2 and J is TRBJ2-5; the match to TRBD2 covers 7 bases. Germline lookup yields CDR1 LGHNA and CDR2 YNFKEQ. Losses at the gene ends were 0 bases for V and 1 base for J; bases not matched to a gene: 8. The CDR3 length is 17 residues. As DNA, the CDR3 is TGTGCCAGCAGCCAAGATTCAAACGGGAGGACCCAAGAGACCCAGTACTTC. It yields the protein CASSQDSNGRTQETQYF.

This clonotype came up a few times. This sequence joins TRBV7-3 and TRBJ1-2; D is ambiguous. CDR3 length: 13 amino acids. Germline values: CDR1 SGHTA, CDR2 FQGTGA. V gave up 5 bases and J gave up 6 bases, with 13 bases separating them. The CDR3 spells CASSPGNLDGYTF. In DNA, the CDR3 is TGTGCCAGCAGCCCGGGGAACCTCGATGGCTACACCTTC.

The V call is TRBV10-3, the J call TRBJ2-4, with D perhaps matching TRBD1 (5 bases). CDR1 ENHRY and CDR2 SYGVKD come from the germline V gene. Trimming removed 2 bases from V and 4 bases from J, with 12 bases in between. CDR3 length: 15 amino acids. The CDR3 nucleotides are TGTGCCATCAGTGAGAAGGCAGCAGGGAAAAACATTCAGTACTTC. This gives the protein CAISEKAAGKNIQYF.

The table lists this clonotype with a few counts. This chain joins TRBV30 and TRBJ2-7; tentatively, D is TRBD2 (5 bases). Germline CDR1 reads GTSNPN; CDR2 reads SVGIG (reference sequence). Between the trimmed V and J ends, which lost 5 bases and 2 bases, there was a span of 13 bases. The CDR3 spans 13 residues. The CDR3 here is CAWGPGVPYEQYF. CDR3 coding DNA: TGTGCCTGGGGGCCCGGGGTTCCCTACGAGCAGTACTTC. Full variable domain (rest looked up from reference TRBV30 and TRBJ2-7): SQTIHQWPATLVQPVGSPLSLECTVEGTSNPNLYWYRQAAGRGLQLLFYSVGIGQISSEVPQNLSASRPQDRQFILSSKKLLLSDSGFYLCAWGPGVPYEQYFGPGTRLTVT.

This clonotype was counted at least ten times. CDR3 sequence reads: CSVSGLAGTDTQYF. The CDR3 DNA sequence: TGCAGCGTATCGGGACTAGCGGGCACAGATACGCAGTATTTT. This chain links TRBV29-1 with TRBJ2-3, with 11 bases fitting TRBD2. Per germline, CDR1 SQVTM and CDR2 ANQGSEA. The CDR3 has 14 amino acids. J lost 1 base, V lost 6 bases, and 3 bases had no gene match.

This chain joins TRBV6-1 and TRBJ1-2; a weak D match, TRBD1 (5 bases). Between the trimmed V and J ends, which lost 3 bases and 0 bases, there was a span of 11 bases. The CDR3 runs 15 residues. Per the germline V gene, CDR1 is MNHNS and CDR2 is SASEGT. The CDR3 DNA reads TGTGCCAGCAGTGATGGGACGGTCACTAACTATGGCTACACCTTC. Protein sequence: CASSDGTVTNYGYTF.

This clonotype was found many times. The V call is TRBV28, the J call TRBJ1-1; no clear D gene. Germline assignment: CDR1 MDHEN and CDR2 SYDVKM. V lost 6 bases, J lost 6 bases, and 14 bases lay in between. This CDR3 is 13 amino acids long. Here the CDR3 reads CASRPTSYAEAFF. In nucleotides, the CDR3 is TGTGCCAGCAGGCCTACATCATACGCTGAAGCTTTCTTT.

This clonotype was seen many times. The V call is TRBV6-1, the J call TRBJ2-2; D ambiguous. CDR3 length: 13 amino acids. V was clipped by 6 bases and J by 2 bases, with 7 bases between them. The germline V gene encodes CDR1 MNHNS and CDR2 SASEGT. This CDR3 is CASSEANTGELFF. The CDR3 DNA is TGTGCCAGCAGCGAGGCCAACACCGGGGAGCTGTTTTTT.

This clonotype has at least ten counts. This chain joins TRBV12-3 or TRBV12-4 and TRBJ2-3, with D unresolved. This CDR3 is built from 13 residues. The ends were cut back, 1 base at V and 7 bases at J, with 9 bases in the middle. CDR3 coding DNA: TGTGCCAGCAGTTTAGGCTCCCCGAATACGCAGTATTTT. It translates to CASSLGSPNTQYF.

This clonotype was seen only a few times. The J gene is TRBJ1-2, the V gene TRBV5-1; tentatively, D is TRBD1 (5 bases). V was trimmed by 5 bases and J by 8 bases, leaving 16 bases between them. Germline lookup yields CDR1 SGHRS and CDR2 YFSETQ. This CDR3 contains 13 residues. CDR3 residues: CASRSGQVDGYTF. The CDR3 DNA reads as TGCGCCAGCAGGTCAGGGCAGGTCGACGGCTACACCTTC.

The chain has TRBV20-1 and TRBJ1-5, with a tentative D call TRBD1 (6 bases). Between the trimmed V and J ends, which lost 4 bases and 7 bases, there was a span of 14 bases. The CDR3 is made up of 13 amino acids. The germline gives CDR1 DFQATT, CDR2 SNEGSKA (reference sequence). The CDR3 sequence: CSAKGVWDQPQHF. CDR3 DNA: TGCAGTGCTAAGGGGGTTTGGGACCAGCCCCAGCATTTT.